What follows is one T cell receptor beta chain and its context. Its antigen is not identified. One end of the junction fails to match germline, which may point to a read error. Vbeta (60) and Jbeta (13) primers were used in the PCR. Method: immunoSEQ multiplex PCR; TCRdb's copy keeps in-frame clones and lacks some. The table includes some 110,000 clones, 82% detected once. The data belong to a study of cytomegalovirus exposure and HLA in healthy donors. Study findings and constraints: Earlier findings revealed that most TCR beta V segments proved productive either about 90% or about 30% of the time.

Germline CDR1 and CDR2: SSHAT and FNYEAQ (reference sequence). The CDR3 is 15 amino acids. The clonotype comes from a man between 45 and 60 years old in good health and CMV-seronegative. This chain links TRBV7-7 with TRBJ2-7, with a weak D call TRBD1 (7 bases). The sample comprised PBMCs. The DNA of the CDR3 is TGTGCTAGCAGCCCAGGAGGGGACAGAGCCTACGAGCAGTACTTC. Its protein is CASSPGGDRAYEQYF.